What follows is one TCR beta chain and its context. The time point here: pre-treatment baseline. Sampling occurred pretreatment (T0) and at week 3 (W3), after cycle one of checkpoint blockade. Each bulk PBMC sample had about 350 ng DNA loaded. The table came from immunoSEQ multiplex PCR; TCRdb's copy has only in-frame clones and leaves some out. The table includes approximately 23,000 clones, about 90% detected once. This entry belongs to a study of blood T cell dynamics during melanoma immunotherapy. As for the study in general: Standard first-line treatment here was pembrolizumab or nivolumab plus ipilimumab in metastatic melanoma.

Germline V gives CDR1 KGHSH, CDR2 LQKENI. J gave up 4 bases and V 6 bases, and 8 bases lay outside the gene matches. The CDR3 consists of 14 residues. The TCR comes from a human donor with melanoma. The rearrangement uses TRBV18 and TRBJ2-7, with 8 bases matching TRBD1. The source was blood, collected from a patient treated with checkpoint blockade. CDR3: CASSQDRVVYEQYF. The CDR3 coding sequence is TGTGCCAGCTCTCAGGACAGGGTCGTTTACGAGCAGTACTTC.